A selection of T cell receptor beta chains follows, all from one sample in a study of T cells in Graves' hyperthyroidism and ophthalmopathy. TCRdb redid the calling of the multiplex PCR reads with MiXCR, one entry per CDR3 protein. The top ten hold around 15% of the sample, which has about 350,000 distinct CDR3 sequences, approximately 18% seen once. The sample taken for sequencing was blood. The receptors derive from a woman in her 40s with Graves' ophthalmopathy. Both conserved end residues are part of each CDR3. A D gene is named only where the DNA matches it firmly. A row's size may be missing; if present it is once, few, many or a size class.

clone size,D gene,V gene,J gene,CDR3 DNA,CDR3 protein
many,.,TRBV29-1,TRBJ1-3,TGCAGCGTTGAGGAGGGAAACACCATATATTTT,CSVEEGNTIYF
many,TRBD2,TRBV6-2/TRBV6-3,TRBJ2-3,TGTGCCAGCAGTTCCTGGGGACTAGCGGGAGAGGGAGATACGCAGTATTTT,CASSSWGLAGEGDTQYF
many,.,TRBV12-3/TRBV12-4,TRBJ2-7,TGTGCCAGCAGTTTAGGGAAAGGGACGGCCAGCTCCTACGAGCAGTACTTC,CASSLGKGTASSYEQYF
many,.,TRBV12-3/TRBV12-4,TRBJ1-3,TGTGCCAGCAGTTTCGACCCGCCGGCCAGGGGAAGTAGCCTTGGAAACACCATATATTTT,CASSFDPPARGSSLGNTIYF
many,.,TRBV6-5,TRBJ2-7,TGTGCCAGTTTCCCCGGCTTCGTCAACTACGAGCAGTACTTC,CASFPGFVNYEQYF
many,.,TRBV6-2/TRBV6-3,TRBJ2-7,TGTGCCAGCTCGCATACGTCCTACGAGCAGTACTTC,CASSHTSYEQYF
few,.,TRBV28,TRBJ2-4,TGTGCCAGCAGTTTGGGATTCGCTAAAAACATTCAGTACTTC,CASSLGFAKNIQYF
many,.,TRBV6-2/TRBV6-3,TRBJ2-2,TGTGCCAGCAGTTATTTGGAGAACACCGGGGAGCTGTTTTTT,CASSYLENTGELFF
.,TRBD1,TRBV12-3/TRBV12-4,TRBJ2-7,TGTGCCAGCAGTTTTGAGGGGGCGAGACCCGAGCAGTACTTC,CASSFEGARPEQYF
many,TRBD1,TRBV6-2/TRBV6-3,TRBJ2-7,TGTGCCAGCAGAACTACAGGGGGCTACGAGCAGTACTTC,CASRTTGGYEQYF
many,.,TRBV7-2,TRBJ2-4,TGTGCCAGCAGCTCTACAGGGCAAGGGCTTCAGTACTTC,CASSSTGQGLQYF
many,.,TRBV6-5,TRBJ1-2,TGTGCCAGCAGTTACTCGACGAGGGACCGAGGCTACACCTTC,CASSYSTRDRGYTF
many,.,TRBV28,TRBJ2-4,TGTGCCAGCCGGGGAGCTCTAGCCAAAAACATTCAGTACTTC,CASRGALAKNIQYF
many,.,TRBV28,TRBJ2-5,TGTGCCAGCAGTTTACGAAGAAGGAGGGGGCGGTTAGAGACCCAGTACTTC,CASSLRRRRGRLETQYF
.,.,TRBV11-2,TRBJ2-7,TGTGCCAGCAGCTTAGGGTTCTCCGGGGTCTGGGAGCAGTACTTC,CASSLGFSGVWEQYF
many,.,TRBV27,TRBJ1-1,TGTGCCAGCAGCCTGGGACCCCGAGTTAGGAACACTGAAGCTTTCTTT,CASSLGPRVRNTEAFF
.,.,TRBV19,TRBJ2-2,TGTGCCACCTCGGGAACTGAATGGGCCGGGGAGCTGTTTTTT,CATSGTEWAGELFF